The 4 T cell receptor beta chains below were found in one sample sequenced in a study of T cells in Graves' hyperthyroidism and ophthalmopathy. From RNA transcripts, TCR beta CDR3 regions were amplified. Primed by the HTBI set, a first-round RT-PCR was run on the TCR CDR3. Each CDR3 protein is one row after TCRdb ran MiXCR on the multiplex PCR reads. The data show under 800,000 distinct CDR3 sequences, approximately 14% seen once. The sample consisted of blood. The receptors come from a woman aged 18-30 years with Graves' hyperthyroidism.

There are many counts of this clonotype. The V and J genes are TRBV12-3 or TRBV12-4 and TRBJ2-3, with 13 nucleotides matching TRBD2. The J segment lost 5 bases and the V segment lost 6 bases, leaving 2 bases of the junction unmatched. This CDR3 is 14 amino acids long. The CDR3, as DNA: TGTGCCAGCAGACTAGCGGGAGGGCGAGATACGCAGTATTTT. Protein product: CASRLAGGRDTQYF.

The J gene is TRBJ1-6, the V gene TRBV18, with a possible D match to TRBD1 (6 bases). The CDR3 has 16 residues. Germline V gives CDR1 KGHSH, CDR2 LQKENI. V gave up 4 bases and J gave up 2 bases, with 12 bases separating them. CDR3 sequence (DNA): TGTGCCAGCTCACGAGAAGGGGGGACCTATAATTCACCCCTCCACTTT. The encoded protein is CASSREGGTYNSPLHF.

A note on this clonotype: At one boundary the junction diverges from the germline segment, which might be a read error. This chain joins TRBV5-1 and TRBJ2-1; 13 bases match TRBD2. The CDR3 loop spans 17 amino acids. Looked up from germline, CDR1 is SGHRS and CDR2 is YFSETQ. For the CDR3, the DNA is TGCGCCGGCAGTCGTGGACTAGCGGGAGTGTCCTACAATGAGCAGTTCTTC. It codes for CAGSRGLAGVSYNEQFF.

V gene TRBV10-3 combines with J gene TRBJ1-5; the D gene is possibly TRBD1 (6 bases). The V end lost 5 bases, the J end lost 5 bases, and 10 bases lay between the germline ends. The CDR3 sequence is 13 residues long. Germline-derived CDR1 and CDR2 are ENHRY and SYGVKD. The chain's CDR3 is CAISSRTDQPQHF. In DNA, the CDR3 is TGTGCCATCAGTTCGAGGACAGATCAGCCCCAGCATTTT.